One sample yielded the 13 T cell receptor beta chains listed below, sequenced in a study of T cell changes during pregnancy in multiple sclerosis (dated by TCRdb to the late 2010s). The library was built by means of the immunoSEQ multiplex PCR assay. What TCRdb holds here is the immuneACCESS table cut down to in-frame rearrangements. Part of the clones is not present; checked against another copy, under half of the missing clones reflect an unresolved V gene, and the others are unexplained. The sample profile shows around 80,000 clones; about 91% of them were found once. The ten largest clones represent more than 1.4% of the sample. The sample in question was peripheral blood, obtained before pregnancy. Source of these receptors: a female donor with multiple sclerosis, enrolled in a pregnancy study.

The chain uses TRBV6-5 and TRBJ1-4; no clear D gene. The V gene's germline CDR1 is MNHEY and CDR2 SVGAGI. V was cut by 4 bases and J by 3 bases, with 6 bases left in between. The CDR3 totals 13 residues. CDR3 sequence reads: CASSFDSNEKLFF. The DNA for the CDR3 is TGTGCCAGCAGTTTTGACTCTAATGAAAAACTGTTTTTT.

CDR3 nucleotides: TGTGCCAGCAGTGGTGGGAGAAACACTGAAGCTTTCTTT. Translation gives CASSGGRNTEAFF. The rearrangement uses TRBV2 and TRBJ1-1; D unresolved. There are 13 residues in the CDR3. Between the trimmed V and J ends, which lost 4 bases and 2 bases, there was a span of 8 bases. Germline assignment: CDR1 SNHLY and CDR2 FYNNEI.

The chain is built from TRBV27 and TRBJ1-1; D is uncertain. This CDR3 comprises 11 residues. CDR1 and CDR2 (germline): MNHEY, SMNVEV (reference sequence). Trimming left V 6 bases short and J 5 bases short, with 7 bases between. The CDR3 region is CASRWLTEAFF. Written as DNA, the CDR3 is TGTGCCAGCAGATGGCTGACTGAAGCTTTCTTT.

The J gene is TRBJ1-2, the V gene TRBV18; perhaps TRBD1 as D (6 bases). Germline values: CDR1 KGHSH, CDR2 LQKENI. The CDR3 spans 13 residues. V lost 4 bases to trimming and J lost 2 bases, with 8 bases between them. In DNA form, the CDR3 reads TGTGCCAGCTCACTTGACAGGAACTATGGCTACACCTTC. It yields the protein CASSLDRNYGYTF. The variable domain in full, completed from reference TRBV18 and TRBJ1-2, reads NAGVMQNPRHLVRRRGQEARLRCSPMKGHSHVYWYRQLPEEGLKFMVYLQKENIIDESGMPKERFSAEFPKEGPSILRIQQVVRGDSAAYFCASSLDRNYGYTFGSGTRLTVV.

CDR3 loop: CASSQGGTGVGETQYF. CDR3 DNA sequence: TGCGCCAGCAGCCAAGGAGGGACAGGGGTCGGAGAGACCCAGTACTTC. V usage is TRBV4-1 and J usage is TRBJ2-5; 10 bases fit TRBD1. CDR1 is MGHRA, CDR2 YSYEKL, per germline. The CDR3 covers 16 residues. The J segment lost 4 bases and the V segment lost 1 base, leaving 6 bases of the junction unmatched.

V is TRBV14 and J is TRBJ2-7, with TRBD1 identical over 8 bases. There are 15 residues in the CDR3. CDR1 is SGHDN, CDR2 FVKESK, per germline. Germline trimming cut 0 bases from V and 5 bases from J; bases unmatched to any gene: 6. This CDR3 is CASSQESTGADEQYF. The CDR3 region has the DNA TGTGCCAGCAGCCAAGAGTCGACAGGGGCTGACGAGCAGTACTTC.

DNA of the CDR3: TGTGCCAGCAGCTTGAAAAGCGGGGGGGCTAATGAGCAGTTCTTC. Residues: CASSLKSGGANEQFF. V is TRBV5-4 and J is TRBJ2-1; TRBD2 matches at 10 bases. This CDR3 contains 15 residues. CDR1 and CDR2 (germline): SGHNT, YYREEE (reference sequence). Trimming removed 1 base from V and 7 bases from J; junction bases left unmatched: 5.

The chain employs TRBV2 and TRBJ1-3; D not resolved. Trimming removed 4 bases at V and 0 bases at J, with 7 bases between. Germline V CDR1 and CDR2: SNHLY, FYNNEI. The CDR3 length is 14 residues. The CDR3 DNA sequence: TGTGCCAGCAGTGTACGGGACTCTGGAAACACCATATATTTT. Amino acid sequence: CASSVRDSGNTIYF. The whole variable domain, filled in from reference TRBV2 and TRBJ1-3, reads EPEVTQTPSHQVTQMGQEVILRCVPISNHLYFYWYRQILGQKVEFLVSFYNNEISEKSEIFDDQFSVERPDGSNFTLKIRSTKLEDSAMYFCASSVRDSGNTIYFGEGSWLTVV.

This clone occurred a few times. This chain uses TRBV15 with TRBJ2-1; 11 positions match TRBD2. J gave up 3 bases and V 5 bases, and 3 bases lay outside the gene matches. The CDR3 loop spans 15 amino acids. Germline V gives CDR1 LNHNV, CDR2 YYDKDF (reference sequence). CDR3 sequence: CATSGGLAVYNEQFF. As DNA, the CDR3 is TGTGCCACCAGCGGGGGACTAGCGGTCTACAATGAGCAGTTCTTC.

This rearrangement joins TRBV19 to TRBJ1-1, with D unresolved. The CDR3 is made up of 12 amino acids. Germline-derived CDR1 and CDR2 are LNHDA and SQIVND (reference sequence). The V and J ends lost 8 bases and 4 bases respectively, with 11 bases between them. The CDR3 region is CASGSRSTEAFF. The CDR3 DNA follows: TGTGCCAGTGGGAGCCGGAGCACTGAAGCTTTCTTT. The full variable domain, in which reference TRBV19 and TRBJ1-1 provide the parts outside the CDR3, is DGGITQSPKYLFRKEGQNVTLSCEQNLNHDAMYWYRQDPGQGLRLIYYSQIVNDFQKGDIAEGYSVSREKKESFPLTVTSAQKNPTAFYLCASGSRSTEAFFGQGTRLTVV.

The chain carries TRBV7-6 and TRBJ2-5; 7 bases are shared with TRBD1. From germline, CDR1 is SGHVS and CDR2 FNYEAQ. V shed 1 base, J shed 4 bases, and the junction held 6 bases outside the gene matches. This CDR3 is 15 amino acids long. The CDR3 is CASSLGTGGSETQYF. CDR3 bases: TGTGCCAGCAGCTTAGGGACAGGAGGATCAGAGACCCAGTACTTC.

V gene TRBV9 combines with J gene TRBJ1-2, with TRBD1 matching 11 bases. The CDR3 covers 15 residues. After removal of 3 bases from V and 3 bases from J, the junction contained 4 bases not matched to a gene. Germline V gene data show CDR1 as SGDLS and CDR2 as YYNGEE. The CDR3 spells CASSARTGGDYGYTF. The DNA of the CDR3 is TGTGCCAGCAGCGCCCGGACAGGGGGCGACTATGGCTACACCTTC.

The chain employs TRBV5-4 and TRBJ1-1, with D possibly TRBD1 on 5 matching bases. This CDR3 region has 15 residues. The V end lost 1 base, the J end lost 4 bases, and 14 bases lay between the germline ends. The germline V gene encodes CDR1 SGHNT and CDR2 YYREEE (reference sequence). The CDR3 sequence is CASSLSLGLGTEAFF. CDR3 DNA sequence: TGTGCCAGCAGCTTGAGTTTGGGACTTGGCACTGAAGCTTTCTTT.